Reported below is one T cell receptor beta chain. The CDR3 contains 15 residues. V was cut by 0 bases and J by 2 bases, with 10 bases left in between. Per germline, CDR1 LGHNA and CDR2 YSLEER. Original methodology: Reference gene primer amplification yielded estimated nucleated cell counts. Assay used: immunoSEQ multiplex PCR; TCRdb lists only in-frame clones, some missing. That table furnishes V, J and clone size, whereas the DNA furnished D and trimming. This sample has 450,000 or so clones, with 70% to 90% found just once. This sample stems from a study of blood T cell repertoires in COVID-19. Study information: The United States, Italy and Spain provided the acute and convalescent COVID-19 samples. The cDNA or gDNA used as material had been derived from T cells, B-cell-depleted T cells, or PBMCs.

During active infection, Seattle patients enrolled and were then monitored through disease. Input material: peripheral blood. The sequence was collected from a woman aged 40 to 50 with COVID-19, enrolled during active disease. The chain recombines TRBV4-3 with TRBJ1-2; D is unclear. The CDR3 DNA reads as TGCGCCAGCAGCCAAGATTTGGCGGGAAACTATGGCTACACCTTC. It yields the protein CASSQDLAGNYGYTF.